One and the same sample provided the 27 T cell receptor beta chains below, sequenced in a study of T cells in women clearing cervical HPV infection. TCRdb's table, derived via immunoSEQ multiplex PCR, lists solely in-frame clones and lacks some. The sample includes approximately 30,000 clones. Input material: blood buffy coat. These receptors all come from a woman aged 18 to 75 with a cervical HPV16 infection that either progressed to CIN3+ or cleared (not recorded which).

Comments on this clone: The read finishes 3 residues shy of the CDR3 end, and the germline J gene is used to complete it. This chain joins TRBV30 and TRBJ1-1; maybe TRBD1 (5 bases). The CDR3 loop spans 12 amino acids. Trimming pared 6 bases from V and 4 bases from J, leaving 12 bases between. Per germline, CDR1 GTSNPN and CDR2 SVGIG (reference sequence). The chain's CDR3 is CACTGSFTEAFF. CDR3 DNA, as far as it was read: TGTGCCTGTACAGGAAGTTTCACTGAA.

About this clone itself: The CDR3 is cut off 3 residues early in the read; its end comes from the germline J gene. The chain carries TRBV2 and TRBJ2-7, with TRBD1 matching over 11 bases. J was trimmed by 3 bases and V by 4 bases; bases with no gene match: 5. Looked up from germline, CDR1 is SNHLY and CDR2 is FYNNEI. This CDR3 region has 15 residues. The CDR3 loop is CASSVEGQGGYEQYF. The sequenced CDR3 bases are TGTGCCAGCAGTGTTGAGGGACAGGGGGGCTACGAG.

Concerning this clone: The read terminates 3 residues before the CDR3 end, so the remaining end is supplied by the germline J gene. The J gene is TRBJ1-6, the V gene TRBV10-3; D gene uncertain. The CDR3 length is 12 residues. CDR1 is ENHRY and CDR2 is SYGVKD in the germline V gene. The V end was cut by 10 bases, the J end by 7 bases, with 11 bases between. The CDR3 sequence is CATQSPNSPLHF. The CDR3 DNA, read in part, is TGTGCCACCCAGTCGCCCAATTCACCC.

About this clone: The read halts 3 residues ahead of the CDR3 end, with the missing end drawn from the germline J gene. The chain links TRBV28 to TRBJ1-6, with TRBD1 as a possible D gene (6 bases). Germline values: CDR1 MDHEN, CDR2 SYDVKM. This CDR3 has 17 residues. The V gene lost 8 bases and the J gene lost 9 bases, with 26 bases spanning the gap. Incomplete CDR3 DNA: TGTGCCAGCTCAGTTTCCGGGACACCAGGTGAAGGTTCACCC. As protein: CASSVSGTPGEGSP. Given in full, the CDR3 is CASSVSGTPGEGSPLHF.

With regard to this clone: The read ends 3 residues early relative to the CDR3; the germline J gene fills the gap. The rearrangement links TRBV20-1 to TRBJ1-4; D remains unclear. This CDR3 contains 14 residues. V gave up 3 bases and J gave up 8 bases, with 16 bases separating them. CDR1 DFQATT and CDR2 SNEGSKA come from the germline V gene (reference sequence). CDR3 amino acids: CSASPMGRGEKLFF. The sequenced CDR3 bases are TGCAGTGCTAGCCCGATGGGCCGTGGGGAAAAA.

Remarks on this clone: The read gets to within 3 residues of the CDR3 end, and the germline J gene fills in the rest. V usage is TRBV19 and J usage is TRBJ1-1, with 7 positions matching TRBD1. In germline, CDR1 is LNHDA, CDR2 SQIVND (reference sequence). CDR3 length equals 12 residues. CDR3 loop: CASRQDRGRAFF. The CDR3 DNA, read in part, is TGTGCCAGCAGACAGGATAGGGGGCGG. Drawing the rest from reference TRBV19 and TRBJ1-1, the complete variable domain is DGGITQSPKYLFRKEGQNVTLSCEQNLNHDAMYWYRQDPGQGLRLIYYSQIVNDFQKGDIAEGYSVSREKKESFPLTVTSAQKNPTAFYLCASRQDRGRAFFGQGTRLTVV.

As concerns this clone: Coverage ceases 3 residues before the CDR3 finishes, and the germline J gene fills in the end. The chain couples TRBV20-1 to TRBJ2-3; no clear D. Between the trimmed V and J ends, which lost 6 bases and 2 bases, there was a span of 15 bases. This CDR3 has 14 residues. Germline loops: CDR1 DFQATT, CDR2 SNEGSKA (reference sequence). CDR3 residues: CSARRVPSTDTQYF. Partial CDR3 DNA: TGCAGTGCCCGTCGGGTCCCTTCCACAGATACG.

Worth noting for this clone: The CDR3 is cut off 3 residues early in the read; its end comes from the germline J gene. The chain links TRBV30 to TRBJ1-2, with unresolved D. Germline lookup yields CDR1 GTSNPN and CDR2 SVGIG (reference sequence). V lost 4 bases, J lost 4 bases, and 13 bases lay in between. The CDR3 extends over 13 amino acids. This chain's CDR3 is CAWKVRGSYGYTF. Incomplete CDR3 DNA: TGTGCCTGGAAGGTGCGGGGATCCTATGGC.

To note about this clone: The sequenced fragment ends 3 residues before the CDR3 boundary, so the rest is inferred from the germline J gene. The rearrangement joins TRBV25-1 to TRBJ2-7, with a possible D match to TRBD1 (5 bases). The CDR3 spans 12 residues. Germline CDR1 and CDR2: MGHDK and SYGVNS. Between the trimmed V and J ends, which lost 10 bases and 2 bases, there was a span of 12 bases. The CDR3 DNA, read in part, is TGTGCCACTTCGGACAACGCCTACGAG. Translated: CATSDNAYE. The complete CDR3 sequence is CATSDNAYEQYF.

With respect to this clone: Coverage ceases 3 residues before the CDR3 finishes, and the germline J gene fills in the end. This chain connects TRBV7-9 to TRBJ2-1; D not resolved. Trimming took 7 bases from V and 3 from J, leaving 13 bases between them. Looked up from germline, CDR1 is SEHNR and CDR2 is FQNEAQ (reference sequence). This CDR3 comprises 14 residues. Here the CDR3 reads CASTSFRVYNEQFF. Partial CDR3 DNA: TGTGCCAGCACCTCGTTTAGGGTCTACAATGAG.

With regard to this clone: The sequenced fragment ends 3 residues before the CDR3 boundary, so the rest is inferred from the germline J gene. The chain joins TRBV13 to TRBJ2-5; D gene ambiguous. Per the germline V gene, CDR1 is PRHDT and CDR2 is FYEKMQ (reference sequence). Between the trimmed V and J ends, which lost 0 bases and 4 bases, there was a span of 6 bases. The CDR3 has 13 amino acids. Here the CDR3 reads CASSLGLGETQYF. CDR3 DNA (partial): TGTGCCAGCAGCTTAGGCCTAGGAGAGACC.

As to this clone: The CDR3 end is not reached by the read, which stops 3 residues before it; the germline J gene fills it in. The V and J genes are TRBV29-1 and TRBJ2-3, with 13 bases aligning to TRBD2. Per germline, CDR1 SQVTM and CDR2 ANQGSEA. The CDR3 consists of 18 residues. The sequenced CDR3 bases are TGCAGCGTTGAAGATCCTTGGACTAGCGGGAGAACCCAAGAGACG. Translating gives CSVEDPWTSGRTQET. The complete CDR3 protein is CSVEDPWTSGRTQETQYF.

On this clone: The read stops 3 residues short of the end of the CDR3; the missing end is completed from the germline J gene. The rearrangement joins TRBV11-3 to TRBJ1-1, with D unresolved. The V end lost 0 bases, the J end lost 0 bases, and 8 bases lay between the germline ends. The CDR3 extends over 15 amino acids. Germline CDR1 and CDR2: SGHNT and YENEEA. The sequenced part of the CDR3 DNA is TGTGCCAGCAGCTTAGATCTTAAGGTGAACACTGAA. Encoded protein: CASSLDLKVNTE. The entire CDR3 is CASSLDLKVNTEAFF.

On this clone: The read terminates 3 residues ahead of where the CDR3 ends, so the germline J gene completes it. The rearrangement uses TRBV20-1 and TRBJ1-5; D ambiguous. The CDR3 length is 17 residues. V was trimmed by 0 bases and J by 0 bases, leaving 15 bases between them. CDR1 is DFQATT, CDR2 SNEGSKA, per germline (reference sequence). The part of the CDR3 DNA that was read is TGCAGTGCTAGAGATCCGGACGGACTATATAGCAATCAGCCC. Amino acid sequence: CSARDPDGLYSNQP. The full CDR3 protein is CSARDPDGLYSNQPQHF.

As for this clone: The CDR3 goes on 3 residues after the read ends, and that part is filled in from the germline J gene. The chain combines TRBV7-2 with TRBJ2-4; TRBD1 is a possible D gene (5 bases). Germline lookup yields CDR1 SGHTA and CDR2 FQGNSA. The CDR3 runs 15 residues. The CDR3 DNA, read in part, is TGTGCCAGCAGCTTAGTTTACAGCGTTAGACAGCCT. It translates to CASSLVYSVRQP. The full CDR3 protein is CASSLVYSVRQPQYF.

This clone ranks as large in terms of frequency. The junction departs from germline at one end; a sequencing error may be responsible. The read terminates 3 residues ahead of where the CDR3 ends, so the germline J gene completes it. The chain combines TRBV10-3 with TRBJ2-3, with a possible D match to TRBD2 (5 bases). Per germline, CDR1 ENHRY and CDR2 SYGVKD. This CDR3 has 22 residues. This CDR3 reads CDIGPKQRRLDRPRIGADTQYF. CDR3 DNA, as far as it was read: TGTGACATCGGCCCAAAACAGAGGCGGCTAGATCGACCCCGCATCGGGGCAGATACG.

Concerning this clone itself: The read comes to an end 3 residues before the CDR3 does, leaving the germline J gene to fill in the end. This sequence joins TRBV6-2 or TRBV6-3 and TRBJ1-2; maybe TRBD1 (6 bases). With 0 bases removed from V and 2 bases from J, the gap between germline ends came to 13 bases. Germline CDR1 reads MNHEY; CDR2 reads SVGEGT. The CDR3 extends over 16 amino acids. CDR3 loop: CASSYSRQADNYGYTF. CDR3 DNA, as far as it was read: TGTGCCAGCAGTTACTCGAGACAGGCCGACAACTATGGC.

In the case of this clone: The read comes to an end 3 residues before the CDR3 does, leaving the germline J gene to fill in the end. The V gene is TRBV12-3 or TRBV12-4, the J gene TRBJ1-1; D not certain. With 6 bases removed from V and 4 bases from J, the gap between germline ends came to 18 bases. This CDR3 region has 15 residues. The sequenced part of the CDR3 DNA is TGTGCCAGCAGCCCGAGGCAGGTTCATAGCACTGAA. This codes for CASSPRQVHSTE. In full, the CDR3 is CASSPRQVHSTEAFF.

Of note for this clone: The read gets to within 3 residues of the CDR3 end, and the germline J gene fills in the rest. The chain is built from TRBV4-1 and TRBJ2-3; D is possibly TRBD1 (6 bases). V gave up 8 bases and J gave up 0 bases, with 15 bases separating them. CDR3 length equals 15 residues. Per the germline V gene, CDR1 is MGHRA and CDR2 is YSYEKL. The CDR3 region is CASQVGGISTDTQYF. The covered CDR3 bases are TGCGCCAGCCAGGTAGGGGGTATTAGCACAGATACG.

Concerning this clone: The read is 3 residues too short to cover the CDR3 end, so that end is filled in from the germline J gene. V and J are TRBV7-3 and TRBJ2-5; tentative D call: TRBD2 (6 bases). V dropped 5 bases and J dropped 1 base, with 11 bases sitting between them. The germline V gene has CDR1 SGHTA and CDR2 FQGTGA. This CDR3 region has 14 residues. This chain's CDR3 is CASSLSGGQETQYF. The sequenced part of the CDR3 DNA is TGTGCCAGCAGCCTTAGCGGTGGCCAAGAGACC.

Note on this clone: The read falls 3 residues short of the CDR3 end, and the missing part is taken from the germline J gene. This sample also contains other DNA sequences that code for the same CDR3. The chain carries TRBV6-1 and TRBJ1-1, with D tentatively TRBD1 (5 bases). The V and J ends lost 3 bases and 5 bases respectively, with 10 bases between them. Germline V CDR1 and CDR2: MNHNS, SASEGT. The CDR3 loop spans 13 amino acids. The DNA read from the CDR3 is TGTGCCAGCAGTGAGGTCAGACAGACTGAA. This codes for CASSEVRQTE. From start to end, the CDR3 is CASSEVRQTEAFF.

Worth noting for this clone: The sequenced fragment ends 3 residues before the CDR3 boundary, so the rest is inferred from the germline J gene. The V call is TRBV29-1, the J call TRBJ2-5; tentative D call: TRBD1 (5 bases). The CDR3 runs 13 residues. V was cut by 7 bases and J by 4 bases, with 16 bases left in between. Germline CDR1 SQVTM, CDR2 ANQGSEA. The CDR3 bases that were read are TGCAGCGCCACGCAAGGGGCAGGAGAGACC. Encoded protein: CSATQGAGET. The entire CDR3 sequence reads CSATQGAGETQYF.

Remarks on this clone: The sequence runs out 3 residues before the end of the CDR3; the remainder is reconstructed from the germline J gene. The chain employs TRBV30 and TRBJ2-1; the D gene is possibly TRBD1 (7 bases). Between the trimmed V and J ends, which lost 5 bases and 7 bases, there was a span of 21 bases. From germline, CDR1 is GTSNPN and CDR2 SVGIG (reference sequence). This CDR3 region has 15 residues. The CDR3 loop reads CAWSPGGIPGNEQFF. Partial CDR3 DNA: TGTGCCTGGTCACCAGGGGGGATACCTGGTAATGAG.

Worth noting for this clone: The read terminates 3 residues before the CDR3 end, so the remaining end is supplied by the germline J gene. This rearrangement joins TRBV19 to TRBJ2-1, with 7 bases aligning to TRBD2. CDR1 is LNHDA and CDR2 is SQIVND in the germline V gene (reference sequence). This CDR3 is built from 16 residues. J was trimmed by 0 bases and V by 3 bases; bases with no gene match: 5. CDR3 DNA, as far as it was read: TGTGCCAGTAGTATCCCTAGCGGAAACTCCTACAATGAG. It codes for CASSIPSGNSYNE. The complete CDR3 reads CASSIPSGNSYNEQFF.

Here the CDR3 reads CSARVRATSYEQYF. The DNA read from the CDR3 is TGCAGTGCTAGAGTAAGGGCCACCTCCTACGAG. The J gene is TRBJ2-7, the V gene TRBV20-1; D is uncertain. The read terminates 3 residues before the CDR3 end, so the remaining end is supplied by the germline J gene. V was pared by 1 base and J by 0 bases, with 10 bases between. This CDR3 comprises 14 residues. Germline V lookup: CDR1 DFQATT, CDR2 SNEGSKA (reference sequence).

A remark on this clone: The CDR3 end falls 3 residues outside the read, so it is completed with the germline J gene. This chain joins TRBV5-1 and TRBJ1-1; 7 bases are a match to TRBD1. The CDR3 consists of 14 residues. V dropped 2 bases and J dropped 6; count of bases not matched to a gene: 7. Germline V gives CDR1 SGHRS, CDR2 YFSETQ. The CDR3 loop reads CASSFKGADAEAFF. The CDR3 DNA, read in part, is TGCGCCAGCAGCTTTAAGGGGGCGGACGCTGAA.

As to this clone: The CDR3 end falls 3 residues outside the read, so it is completed with the germline J gene. The genes are TRBV7-6 and TRBJ2-3, with TRBD2 identical over 8 bases. This CDR3 contains 15 residues. Per germline, CDR1 SGHVS and CDR2 FNYEAQ. CDR3 DNA (partial): TGTGCCAGCACCGAGACTAGCGTGGGGGGACGGACG. This sequence encodes CASTETSVGGRT. The whole CDR3 sequence reads CASTETSVGGRTQYF.